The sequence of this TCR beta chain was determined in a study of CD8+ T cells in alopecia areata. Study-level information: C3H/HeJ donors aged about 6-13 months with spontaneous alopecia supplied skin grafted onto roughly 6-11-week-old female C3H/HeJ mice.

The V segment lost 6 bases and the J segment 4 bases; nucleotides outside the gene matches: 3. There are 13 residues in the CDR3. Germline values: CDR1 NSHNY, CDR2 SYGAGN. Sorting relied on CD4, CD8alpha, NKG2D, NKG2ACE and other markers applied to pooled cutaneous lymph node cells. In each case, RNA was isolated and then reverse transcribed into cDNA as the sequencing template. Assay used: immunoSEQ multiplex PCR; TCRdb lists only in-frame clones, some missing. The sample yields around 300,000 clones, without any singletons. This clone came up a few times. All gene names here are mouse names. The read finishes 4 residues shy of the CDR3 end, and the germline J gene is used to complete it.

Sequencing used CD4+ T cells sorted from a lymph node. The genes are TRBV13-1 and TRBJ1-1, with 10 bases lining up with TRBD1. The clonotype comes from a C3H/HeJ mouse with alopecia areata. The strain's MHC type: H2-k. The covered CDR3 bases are TGTGCCAGCAAGGGGACAGGGGTCACA. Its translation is CASKGTGVT. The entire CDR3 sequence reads CASKGTGVTEVFF.